This T cell receptor (beta chain) was identified in a study of vaccination effects on CD4 cells after COVID-19. Study-level background: About 2.2 million PBMC per well were cultured with approximately 10 IU/ml IL-2 and roughly 9.9 ug/ml peptides.

Generated by immunoSEQ multiplex PCR, the TCRdb table keeps only in-frame clones and is missing some. The sample records about 39,000 clones, 82% being singletons. Following 10 days of culture, CD4+ T cells were isolated. Cells had half their medium changed to IL-2 medium on days 3 and 7. V was clipped by 5 bases and J by 0 bases, with 15 bases between them. CDR3 size: 15 residues. Germline V CDR1 and CDR2: SQVTM, ANQGSEA. Notes on this clone: What it recognizes is unknown.

The rearrangement joins TRBV29-1 to TRBJ2-3; perhaps TRBD1 as D (7 bases). The sample here was CD4+ T cells from PBMCs cultured without peptide, taken before COVID-19 vaccination. This receptor was identified in a human donor who received a COVID-19 vaccine. In DNA form, the CDR3 reads TGCAGCGTTCCACTCAGGGGGACTAGCACAGATACGCAGTATTTT. Encoded protein: CSVPLRGTSTDTQYF.